The 8 T cell receptor beta chains presented below share a single source sample, sequenced in a study of shared clonotypes between healthy human individuals. Naive CD8 cells, CD45RO-negative and positively selected for CCR7, excluded terminally differentiated effector memory CD45RA+ cells. Clones were read by immunoSEQ multiplex PCR, and TCRdb kept only the in-frame ones, dropping some. The sample shows around 600,000 clones, 85% to 95% of them seen only once. Sequencing used naive CD8+ T cells sorted from blood. Receptors originate from a woman aged 25 to 39 in good health.

This clone occurred once. The chain combines TRBV29-1 with TRBJ2-7; D might be TRBD2 (6 bases). The CDR3 loop spans 12 amino acids. V was trimmed by 6 bases and J by 0 bases, leaving 9 bases between them. Per germline, CDR1 SQVTM and CDR2 ANQGSEA. CDR3 in amino acids: CSVIADSYEQYF. As DNA, the CDR3 is TGCAGCGTAATAGCGGACTCCTACGAGCAGTACTTC.

This chain connects TRBV15 to TRBJ1-5; maybe TRBD1 (5 bases). Germline V gives CDR1 LNHNV, CDR2 YYDKDF (reference sequence). CDR3 length equals 15 residues. Trimming removed 0 bases from V and 6 bases from J, with 12 bases in between. DNA of the CDR3: TGTGCCACCAGCAGAGATACCGCGGGACCTCAGCCCCAGCATTTT. The encoded protein is CATSRDTAGPQPQHF.

This clone was observed a few times. Additional DNA sequences in this sample encode the identical CDR3. The chain has TRBV19 and TRBJ2-7; 10 nucleotides match TRBD2. The germline CDR1 and CDR2 sequences are LNHDA and SQIVND (reference sequence). Germline trimming cut 5 bases from V and 0 bases from J; bases unmatched to any gene: 1. This CDR3 contains 14 residues. The CDR3 coding sequence is TGTGCCAGTAGTCCTAGCGGGAGCTCCTACGAGCAGTACTTC. Translation: CASSPSGSSYEQYF.

This chain links TRBV2 with TRBJ2-7; no reliable D call. From germline, CDR1 is SNHLY and CDR2 FYNNEI. V lost 7 bases to trimming and J lost 3 bases, with 7 bases between them. This CDR3 has 11 residues. The CDR3 reads CASNGIYEQYF. As DNA, the CDR3 is TGTGCCAGCAACGGCATCTACGAGCAGTACTTC. The full variable domain, rest sourced from reference TRBV2 and TRBJ2-7, is EPEVTQTPSHQVTQMGQEVILRCVPISNHLYFYWYRQILGQKVEFLVSFYNNEISEKSEIFDDQFSVERPDGSNFTLKIRSTKLEDSAMYFCASNGIYEQYFGPGTRLTVT.

The chain uses TRBV4-1 and TRBJ2-7; D ambiguous. Looked up from germline, CDR1 is MGHRA and CDR2 is YSYEKL. V lost 3 bases, J lost 0 bases, and 9 bases lay in between. This CDR3 is built from 14 residues. As DNA, the CDR3 is TGCGCCAGCAGCCAGTCCCTGAGCTCCTACGAGCAGTACTTC. Translating gives CASSQSLSSYEQYF.

The chain is built from TRBV27 and TRBJ1-1; D gene ambiguous. The V end lost 7 bases, the J end lost 0 bases, and 15 bases lay between the germline ends. The CDR3 covers 15 residues. Germline V gene lookup returns CDR1 MNHEY and CDR2 SMNVEV (reference sequence). CDR3: CASTPGMTMNTEAFF. The CDR3 DNA sequence: TGTGCCAGCACCCCCGGGATGACTATGAACACTGAAGCTTTCTTT.

This clone occurred once. This chain links TRBV5-6 with TRBJ1-5; the match to TRBD1 covers 7 bases. V shed 0 bases and J 0 bases; nucleotides not matched to a gene: 6. The CDR3 is made up of 17 amino acids. Per germline, CDR1 SGHDT and CDR2 YYEEEE. The CDR3 sequence is CASSLGMTGNSNQPQHF. CDR3 in DNA: TGTGCCAGCAGCTTGGGGATGACAGGGAATAGCAATCAGCCCCAGCATTTT.

The chain employs TRBV19 and TRBJ2-1; the match to TRBD1 covers 10 bases. CDR1 and CDR2 from the germline V gene are LNHDA and SQIVND (reference sequence). J gave up 4 bases and V 5 bases, and 5 bases lay outside the gene matches. The CDR3 loop spans 15 amino acids. In DNA form, the CDR3 reads TGTGCCAGTAGTCCTGGACAGGGGGGATACAATGAGCAGTTCTTC. It encodes CASSPGQGGYNEQFF.